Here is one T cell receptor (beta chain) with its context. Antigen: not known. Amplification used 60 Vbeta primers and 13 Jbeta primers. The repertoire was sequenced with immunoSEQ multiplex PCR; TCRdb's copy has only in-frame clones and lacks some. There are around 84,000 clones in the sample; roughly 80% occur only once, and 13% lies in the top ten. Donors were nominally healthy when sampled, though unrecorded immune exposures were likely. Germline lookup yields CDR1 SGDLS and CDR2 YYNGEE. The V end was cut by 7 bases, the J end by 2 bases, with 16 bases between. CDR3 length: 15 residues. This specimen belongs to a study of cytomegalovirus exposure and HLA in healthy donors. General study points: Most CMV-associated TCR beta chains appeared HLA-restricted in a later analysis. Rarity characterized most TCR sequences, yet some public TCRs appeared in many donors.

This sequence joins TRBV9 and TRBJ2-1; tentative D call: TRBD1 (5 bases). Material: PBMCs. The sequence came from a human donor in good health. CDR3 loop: CASGWGRAAYNEQFF. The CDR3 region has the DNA TGTGCCAGCGGTTGGGGCAGGGCGGCCTACAATGAGCAGTTCTTC.